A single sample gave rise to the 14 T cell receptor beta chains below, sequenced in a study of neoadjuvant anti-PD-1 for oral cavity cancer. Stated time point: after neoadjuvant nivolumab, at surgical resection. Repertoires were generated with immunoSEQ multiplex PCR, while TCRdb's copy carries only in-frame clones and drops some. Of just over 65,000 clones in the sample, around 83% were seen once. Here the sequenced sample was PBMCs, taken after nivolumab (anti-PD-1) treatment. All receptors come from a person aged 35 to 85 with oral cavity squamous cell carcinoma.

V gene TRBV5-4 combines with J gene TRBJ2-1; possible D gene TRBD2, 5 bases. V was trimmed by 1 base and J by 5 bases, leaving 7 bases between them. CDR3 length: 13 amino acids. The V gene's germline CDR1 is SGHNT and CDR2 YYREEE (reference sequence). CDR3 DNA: TGTGCCAGCAGCTTGCGGGATAACAATGAGCAGTTCTTC. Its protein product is CASSLRDNNEQFF.

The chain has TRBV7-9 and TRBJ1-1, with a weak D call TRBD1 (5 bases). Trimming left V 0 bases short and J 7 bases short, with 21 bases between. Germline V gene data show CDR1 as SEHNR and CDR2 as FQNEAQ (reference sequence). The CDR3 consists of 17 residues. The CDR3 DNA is TGTGCCAGCAGCTTAGCTGTTATTCGGGGGGATAGGAGTGAAGCTTTCTTT. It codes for CASSLAVIRGDRSEAFF.

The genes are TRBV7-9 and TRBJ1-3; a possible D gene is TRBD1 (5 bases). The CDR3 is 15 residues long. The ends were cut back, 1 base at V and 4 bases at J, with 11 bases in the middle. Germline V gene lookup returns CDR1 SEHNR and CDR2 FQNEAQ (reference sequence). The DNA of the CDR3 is TGTGCCAGCAGCTTAGGCTGGGCAGGGGGAAACACCATATATTTT. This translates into CASSLGWAGGNTIYF.

CDR3 protein: CASSEMTGGNTEAFF. CDR3 DNA: TGTGCCAGCAGTGAGATGACAGGAGGAAACACTGAAGCTTTCTTT. The chain links TRBV6-1 to TRBJ1-1; tentatively, D is TRBD1 (6 bases). Germline lookup yields CDR1 MNHNS and CDR2 SASEGT. This CDR3 is 15 amino acids long. Trimming stripped 3 bases from V and 2 bases from J, with 13 bases between.

CDR3 bases: TGTGCCAGCAGTGGGTGGGACAGCAATCAGCCCCAGCATTTT. Translation: CASSGWDSNQPQHF. The chain recombines TRBV2 with TRBJ1-5, with D possibly TRBD1 on 5 matching bases. This CDR3 spans 14 amino acids. CDR1 and CDR2 from the germline V gene are SNHLY and FYNNEI. The V end was cut by 4 bases, the J end by 1 base, with 8 bases between.

Written as DNA, the CDR3 is TGTGCCAGCACCCAACTTAACACCGGGGAGCTGTTTTTT. The encoded protein is CASTQLNTGELFF. The rearrangement joins TRBV28 to TRBJ2-2, with unresolved D. CDR3 length equals 13 residues. Germline lookup yields CDR1 MDHEN and CDR2 SYDVKM. The V end lost 7 bases, the J end lost 2 bases, and 8 bases lay between the germline ends.

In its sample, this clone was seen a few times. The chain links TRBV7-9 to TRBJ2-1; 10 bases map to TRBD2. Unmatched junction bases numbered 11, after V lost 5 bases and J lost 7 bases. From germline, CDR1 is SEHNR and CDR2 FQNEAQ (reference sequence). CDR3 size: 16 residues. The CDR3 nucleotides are TGTGCCAGCAGCATCCCCAGCGGGAGGGCCCCTAATGAGCAGTTCTTC. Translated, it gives CASSIPSGRAPNEQFF.

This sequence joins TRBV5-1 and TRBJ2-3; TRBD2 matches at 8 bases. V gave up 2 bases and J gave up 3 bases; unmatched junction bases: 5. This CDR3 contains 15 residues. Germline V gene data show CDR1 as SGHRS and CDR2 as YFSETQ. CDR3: CASSLAGDGTDTQYF. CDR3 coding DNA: TGCGCCAGCAGCTTAGCGGGAGATGGTACAGATACGCAGTATTTT. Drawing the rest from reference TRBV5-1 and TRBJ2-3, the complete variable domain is KAGVTQTPRYLIKTRGQQVTLSCSPISGHRSVSWYQQTPGQGLQFLFEYFSETQRNKGNFPGRFSGRQFSNSRSEMNVSTLELGDSALYLCASSLAGDGTDTQYFGPGTRLTVL.

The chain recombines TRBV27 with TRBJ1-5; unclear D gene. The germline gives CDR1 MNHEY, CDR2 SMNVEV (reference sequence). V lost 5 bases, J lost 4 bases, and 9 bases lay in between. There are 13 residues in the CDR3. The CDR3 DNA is TGTGCCAGCAGTCCTTCGAGAAATCAGCCCCAGCATTTT. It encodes CASSPSRNQPQHF.

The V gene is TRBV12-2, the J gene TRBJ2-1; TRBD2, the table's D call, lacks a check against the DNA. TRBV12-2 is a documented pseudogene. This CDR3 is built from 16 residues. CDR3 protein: CASRQLGTRCDLEQFF. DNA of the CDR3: TGTGCAAGTCGCCAGCTCGGGACTAGGTGTGACCTTGAGCAGTTCTTC.

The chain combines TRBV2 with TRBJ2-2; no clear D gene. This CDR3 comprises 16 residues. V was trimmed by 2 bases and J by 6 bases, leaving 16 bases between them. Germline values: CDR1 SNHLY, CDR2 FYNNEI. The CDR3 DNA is TGTGCCAGCAGTGAAAGTCTGGTTTCGGTCGCCGGGGAGCTGTTTTTT. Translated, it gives CASSESLVSVAGELFF. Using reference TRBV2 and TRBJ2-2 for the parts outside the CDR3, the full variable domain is EPEVTQTPSHQVTQMGQEVILRCVPISNHLYFYWYRQILGQKVEFLVSFYNNEISEKSEIFDDQFSVERPDGSNFTLKIRSTKLEDSAMYFCASSESLVSVAGELFFGEGSRLTVL.

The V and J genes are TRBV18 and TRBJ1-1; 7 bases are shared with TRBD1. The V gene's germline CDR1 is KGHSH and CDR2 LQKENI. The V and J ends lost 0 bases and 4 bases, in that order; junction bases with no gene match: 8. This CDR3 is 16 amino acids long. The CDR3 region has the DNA TGTGCCAGCTCACCACCGAAGGCAGGGGGTGGCACTGAAGCTTTCTTT. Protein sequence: CASSPPKAGGGTEAFF.

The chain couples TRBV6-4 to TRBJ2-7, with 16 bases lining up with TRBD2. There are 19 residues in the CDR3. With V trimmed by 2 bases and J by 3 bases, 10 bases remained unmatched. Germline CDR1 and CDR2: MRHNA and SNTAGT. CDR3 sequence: CASSDTWGLAGGPIYEQYF. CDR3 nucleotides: TGTGCCAGCAGTGACACATGGGGACTAGCGGGAGGGCCGATCTACGAGCAGTACTTC.

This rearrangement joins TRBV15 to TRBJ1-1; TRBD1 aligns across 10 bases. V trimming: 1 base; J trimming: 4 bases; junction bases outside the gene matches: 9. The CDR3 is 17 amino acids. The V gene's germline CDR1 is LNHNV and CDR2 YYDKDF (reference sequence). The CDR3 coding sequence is TGTGCCACCAGCAGAGGGGACAGGGGTTTTCAAAGCACTGAAGCTTTCTTT. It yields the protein CATSRGDRGFQSTEAFF.